In its sample, the clone carrying this T cell receptor beta chain was seen a few times. This sample stems from a study of blood T cell repertoires in COVID-19. Turning to the study itself: Collection of acute and convalescent COVID-19 samples took place in the United States, Italy and Spain. Nucleic acid was either cDNA or gDNA, and it came from T cells, B-cell-depleted T cells, or PBMCs.

The assay was immunoSEQ multiplex PCR, and TCRdb's table has in-frame clones only and misses some. The profile covers 95,000 to 110,000 clones, with roughly 90% appearing a single time and approximately 4.9% taken by the ten largest. Sample: peripheral blood. This sequence originates from a man aged 35-49 years with active or convalescent COVID-19.

CDR3 sequence: CATSRDGGLYNSPLHF. CDR3 nucleotide sequence: TGTGCCACCAGCAGAGACGGGGGACTTTATAATTCACCCCTCCACTTT. This rearrangement joins TRBV15 to TRBJ1-6, with D tentatively TRBD1 (5 bases). Germline V gene lookup returns CDR1 LNHNV and CDR2 YYDKDF (reference sequence). This CDR3 is built from 16 residues. V was shortened by 0 bases and J by 4 bases, with 10 bases between the two germline ends. Supplemented by reference TRBV15 and TRBJ1-6, the full variable domain reads DAMVIQNPRYQVTQFGKPVTLSCSQTLNHNVMYWYQQKSSQAPKLLFHYYDKDFNNEADTPDNFQSRRPNTSFCFLDIRSPGLGDTAMYLCATSRDGGLYNSPLHFGNGTRLTVT.